This TCR beta chain emerged from a study of T cells in Graves' hyperthyroidism and ophthalmopathy. Overall study findings and caveats: Among thyroid clonotypes expanded above 0.001, most also appeared in blood. Separation of ophthalmopathy from stable hyperthyroidism was achieved by a 13 V-J model.

Clinical symptoms, serum thyroxine and TRAb, thyroid ultrasound and orbital computed tomography together formed the diagnostic basis. This clonotype was found many times. The antigen is unknown. Template material for amplifying TCR beta CDR3 regions consisted of RNA transcripts. When the TCR CDR3 underwent first-round RT-PCR, the HTBI primer set was used. TCRdb ran MiXCR on the multiplex PCR reads and lists one entry per CDR3 protein. The data contain 500,000 to 600,000 distinct CDR3 sequences, roughly 46% of them singletons. This CDR3 is built from 16 residues. V gave up 6 bases and J gave up 3 bases; unmatched junction bases: 14. Germline values: CDR1 DFQATT, CDR2 SNEGSKA (reference sequence).

The clonotype was recovered from a woman aged 18-29 years with Graves' hyperthyroidism. V is TRBV20-1 and J is TRBJ1-5, with TRBD1 matching 7 bases. Sequenced sample: peripheral blood or thyroid tissue (not recorded which). CDR3: CSAPGNGDSDNQPQHF. CDR3 coding DNA: TGCAGTGCCCCAGGCAATGGGGACAGCGACAATCAGCCCCAGCATTTT.